This is a list of T cell receptor beta chains from one sample in a study of blood T cell repertoires in COVID-19. Clones were sequenced by immunoSEQ multiplex PCR, and TCRdb holds only the in-frame ones, with some missing. The sample carries about 220,000 clones, over 80% recorded once. Sequenced material: PBMCs or T cells enriched from blood (not recorded which). The receptor set was obtained from a woman in her twenties or thirties with acute COVID-19. CDR3s include the opening cysteine and the closing phenylalanine or tryptophan. A row's size may be missing; if present it is once, few, many or a size class.

>.|TRBV5-6|TRBJ2-3
CASSFGSGGATDTQYF
>.|TRBV6-6|TRBJ1-1
CASKVGLNTEAFF
>.|TRBV7-9|TRBJ2-2
CASSLGRQTGELFF
>.|TRBV6-4|TRBJ2-1
CASSDTGTSGYNEQFF
>few|TRBV4-2|TRBJ1-6
CASSQAGGNINSPLHF
>.|TRBV29-1|TRBJ1-2
CSLGQGGDGYTF
>.|TRBV5-6|TRBJ2-1
CASESSGNNEQFF
>once|TRBV18|TRBJ1-2
CASSETGYGYTF
>.|TRBV27|TRBJ1-1
CASSPLDRTYTEAFF
>.|TRBV11-3|TRBJ2-2
CASSFRVGELFF
>.|TRBV2|TRBJ1-1
CASSEADHSKDVRQAPNTEAFF
>.|TRBV11-2|TRBJ2-2
CASSRTPNTGELFF
>.|TRBV7-2|TRBJ1-5
CASSLARGVSQPQHF
>once|TRBV18|TRBJ1-1
CASSPASIRLGAFF
>.|TRBV6-5|TRBJ1-2
CASSYSPQGAWGYTF
>.|TRBV7-9|TRBJ1-1
CASSSGGAGEAFF
>.|TRBV11-2|TRBJ1-1
CASSFTDTEAFF
>.|TRBV3-1/TRBV3-2|TRBJ1-4
CASSLRGTGATNEKLFF
>once|TRBV3-1/TRBV3-2|TRBJ1-6
CASSQEGYTGVNNSPLHF
>.|TRBV10-3|TRBJ2-6
CAISERQGPISGANVLTF
>.|TRBV6-5|TRBJ2-7
CALGRGAYEQYF
>.|TRBV7-6|TRBJ1-2
CASSLGEADRYGYTF
>.|TRBV6-2/TRBV6-3|TRBJ2-7
CASSYSIAGAYEQYF
>.|TRBV5-1|TRBJ1-2
CASSWGGSYTF
>.|TRBV19|TRBJ1-1
CASSIGNRAGTEAFF
>once|TRBV3-1/TRBV3-2|TRBJ1-4
CASSQDNAGGNEKLFF
>.|TRBV10-1|TRBJ1-2
CASAPGANYGYTF
>few|TRBV3-1/TRBV3-2|TRBJ2-7
CASSQDLKRKSYEQYF
>few|TRBV29-1|TRBJ1-4
CSVAMVTGVEEKLFF
>once|TRBV5-4|TRBJ2-7
CASSLNGGSYEQYF
>.|TRBV7-9|TRBJ2-2
CASSQTGTGDTGELFF
>.|TRBV18|TRBJ1-2
CASSQPSRGTALWEGYTF
>.|TRBV7-2|TRBJ2-7
CASSPSADYEQYF
>.|TRBV6-2/TRBV6-3|TRBJ1-5
CASSSFQGQPQHF
>.|TRBV5-6|TRBJ1-2
CASSIQGPYGYTF